Listed here are 29 T cell receptor beta chains from one sample, sequenced in a study of T cells in Graves' hyperthyroidism and ophthalmopathy. Authors of the study amplified TCR beta CDR3 regions from RNA transcripts. HTBI primers were the set used in a first-round RT-PCR of the TCR CDR3. TCRdb fed the multiplex PCR reads into MiXCR, producing one record per CDR3 protein. The data contain about 380,000 distinct CDR3 sequences, roughly 18% of them singletons. The sample comprised blood. The origin of the receptors is a man younger than 30 with Graves' ophthalmopathy.

J is TRBJ1-2 and V is TRBV4-1; no clear D gene. CDR3 length: 12 amino acids. Germline CDR1 MGHRA, CDR2 YSYEKL. Trimming stripped 5 bases from V and 6 bases from J, with 10 bases between. Here the CDR3 reads CASSSNVDGYTF. The CDR3, as DNA: TGCGCCAGCAGCTCCAACGTGGATGGCTACACCTTC.

This rearrangement joins TRBV12-3 or TRBV12-4 to TRBJ1-2, with TRBD1 matching 7 bases. Losses at the gene ends were 6 bases for V and 8 bases for J; bases not matched to a gene: 15. The CDR3 totals 15 residues. In DNA, the CDR3 is TGTGCCAGCAGCTATCAAGGGGGCGCGCTACGAGGCTACACCTTC. It encodes CASSYQGGALRGYTF.

This clonotype appeared a single time. The V gene is TRBV5-1, the J gene TRBJ1-6, with D unresolved. Germline CDR1 SGHRS, CDR2 YFSETQ. V lost 1 base to trimming and J lost 0 bases, with 11 bases between them. The length of the CDR3 is 17 residues. CDR3 in DNA: TGCGCCAGCAGCTTGTCGGGTCAGAGCTCCTATAATTCACCCCTCCACTTT. Encoded protein: CASSLSGQSSYNSPLHF. Combining the CDR3 with reference TRBV5-1 and TRBJ1-6 gives the whole variable domain KAGVTQTPRYLIKTRGQQVTLSCSPISGHRSVSWYQQTPGQGLQFLFEYFSETQRNKGNFPGRFSGRQFSNSRSEMNVSTLELGDSALYLCASSLSGQSSYNSPLHFGNGTRLTVT.

This clonotype was seen many times. As DNA, the CDR3 is TGCAGTGCTGAAAACAGGGGGCGCGGGGACGAGCAGTACTTC. Its protein is CSAENRGRGDEQYF. V gene TRBV20-1 combines with J gene TRBJ2-7; the match to TRBD1 covers 9 bases. CDR3 size: 14 residues. Germline CDR1 DFQATT, CDR2 SNEGSKA (reference sequence). V lost 5 bases and J lost 5; bases outside the gene matches: 10.

There are many counts of this clonotype. The CDR3 nucleotides are TGTGCCAGCAGCTCGGGACAGATTAATTCACCCCTCCACTTT. It specifies CASSSGQINSPLHF. V and J are TRBV7-6 and TRBJ1-6; TRBD1 matches 7 bases. The junction had 3 bases not matched to a gene; V was cut back by 4 bases and J by 6 bases. Germline V gene lookup returns CDR1 SGHVS and CDR2 FNYEAQ. The CDR3 loop spans 14 amino acids.

In its sample, this clonotype was seen many times. V is TRBV5-1 and J is TRBJ1-1; the match to TRBD1 covers 7 bases. Losses at the gene ends were 7 bases for V and 11 bases for J; bases not matched to a gene: 11. This CDR3 is 12 amino acids long. Germline assignment: CDR1 SGHRS and CDR2 YFSETQ. The CDR3 loop is CASLDYRGRAFF. The DNA of the CDR3 is TGCGCCAGCCTCGACTACAGGGGCCGTGCTTTCTTT.

V and J are TRBV7-9 and TRBJ2-1, with 7 bases aligning to TRBD2. Germline V lookup: CDR1 SEHNR, CDR2 FQNEAQ (reference sequence). With 9 bases clipped from V and 0 bases from J, the junction kept 14 bases outside the gene matches. The CDR3 contains 17 residues. The CDR3 region has the DNA TGTGCCAGTAGTATTGCCGGGGGGTTCGGCTCCTACAATGAGCAGTTCTTC. Its protein product is CASSIAGGFGSYNEQFF.

This clonotype was seen many times. In DNA form, the CDR3 reads TGCAGTGCTAGTTCGGGCGTTGGTCAGCCCCAGCATTTT. Protein product: CSASSGVGQPQHF. The chain carries TRBV20-1 and TRBJ1-5; no firm D call. This CDR3 is built from 13 residues. CDR1 is DFQATT and CDR2 is SNEGSKA in the germline V gene (reference sequence). Trimming took 3 bases from V and 6 from J, leaving 12 bases between them.

This clonotype was seen ten or more times. V is TRBV9 and J is TRBJ1-1, with D possibly being TRBD1 (6 bases). The germline V and J ends were trimmed by 4 bases and 1 base, with 14 bases remaining between them. Germline V gene data show CDR1 as SGDLS and CDR2 as YYNGEE. The CDR3 sequence is 15 residues long. Here the CDR3 reads CASSPSGGRNTEAFF. CDR3 DNA: TGTGCCAGCAGCCCTTCGGGGGGGCGGAACACTGAAGCTTTCTTT.

The rearrangement joins TRBV5-1 to TRBJ2-5, with a weak D call TRBD1 (6 bases). Germline V gene sequence: CDR1 SGHRS, CDR2 YFSETQ. The CDR3 extends over 16 amino acids. Trimming removed 1 base from V and 3 bases from J, with 16 bases in between. The CDR3 loop reads CASSLSAGAGKETQYF. The CDR3 DNA sequence: TGCGCCAGCAGCTTGTCGGCAGGGGCGGGTAAAGAGACCCAGTACTTC.

This clonotype appeared a few times. The chain joins TRBV11-3 to TRBJ2-3, with 10 bases matching TRBD2. Germline assignment: CDR1 SGHNT and CDR2 YENEEA. The trim removed 1 base at V and 0 bases at J, leaving 4 bases unmatched. CDR3 length: 17 amino acids. The CDR3 protein is CASSLGTSGASTDTQYF. Here the CDR3 DNA reads TGTGCCAGCAGCTTAGGAACTAGCGGGGCCAGCACAGATACGCAGTATTTT.

The rearrangement links TRBV19 to TRBJ1-5; D gene ambiguous. Trimming removed 3 bases at V and 6 bases at J, with 18 bases between. The CDR3 contains 16 residues. Germline V lookup: CDR1 LNHDA, CDR2 SQIVND (reference sequence). CDR3 sequence reads: CASSIPPDMVGQPQHF. CDR3 in DNA: TGTGCCAGTAGTATCCCCCCAGACATGGTGGGTCAGCCCCAGCATTTT.

The chain couples TRBV4-1 to TRBJ1-3; D unresolved. Germline V gene data show CDR1 as MGHRA and CDR2 as YSYEKL. Trimming took off 0 bases at V and 0 bases at J, with 9 bases between the two ends. The CDR3 has 16 amino acids. The CDR3 sequence is CASSQEGPHSGNTIYF. Written as DNA, the CDR3 is TGCGCCAGCAGCCAAGAAGGGCCTCACTCTGGAAACACCATATATTTT.

This clonotype was seen many times. The chain has TRBV20-1 and TRBJ2-1, with TRBD1 matching 7 bases. V gave up 4 bases and J gave up 5 bases; unmatched junction bases: 5. This CDR3 region has 13 residues. Germline V lookup: CDR1 DFQATT, CDR2 SNEGSKA (reference sequence). DNA for the CDR3: TGCAGTGCTATCGGGACAGATCACAATGAGCAGTTCTTC. This codes for CSAIGTDHNEQFF.

This clonotype was seen repeatedly, ten times or more. As DNA, the CDR3 is TGTGCCAGCACAGGCGGGGGGGGTTTTCAAGAGACCCAGTACTTC. It codes for CASTGGGGFQETQYF. V and J are TRBV2 and TRBJ2-5, with TRBD2 matching over 9 bases. The junction had 8 bases not matched to a gene; V was cut back by 7 bases and J by 2 bases. The CDR3 runs to 15 residues. Per the germline V gene, CDR1 is SNHLY and CDR2 is FYNNEI.

In this sample, this clonotype turned up many times. The rearrangement uses TRBV11-2 and TRBJ1-1; tentatively, D is TRBD1 (6 bases). V shed 0 bases and J shed 10 bases, with 15 bases lying between them. This CDR3 comprises 14 residues. Germline V CDR1 and CDR2: SGHAT, FQNNGV. In nucleotides, the CDR3 is TGTGCCAGCAGCTTAGAGGGGGGCGTTATGTCAGCTTTCTTT. Protein sequence: CASSLEGGVMSAFF.

The rearrangement joins TRBV15 to TRBJ1-1, with 9 nucleotides matching TRBD1. The CDR3 is 12 residues long. Germline CDR1 is LNHNV and CDR2 is YYDKDF (reference sequence). J gave up 7 bases and V 5 bases, and 2 bases lay outside the gene matches. CDR3 sequence reads: CATSWGQGEAFF. The CDR3 coding sequence is TGTGCCACCAGCTGGGGACAGGGTGAAGCTTTCTTT.

This clonotype occurred a few times. J is TRBJ2-5 and V is TRBV7-8; 8 positions agree with TRBD2. With V trimmed by 1 base and J by 5 bases, 6 bases remained unmatched. Germline V gives CDR1 SGHVS, CDR2 FQNEAQ. CDR3 length: 15 residues. The CDR3 spells CASSLEGGGWETQYF. As DNA, the CDR3 is TGTGCCAGCAGCTTAGAAGGCGGGGGGTGGGAGACCCAGTACTTC.

The J gene is TRBJ2-5, the V gene TRBV15; maybe TRBD1 (6 bases). This CDR3 comprises 14 residues. In germline, CDR1 is LNHNV, CDR2 YYDKDF (reference sequence). The ends were cut back, 2 bases at V and 6 bases at J, with 13 bases in the middle. In DNA form, the CDR3 reads TGTGCCACCAGCAGAATCGACAGGACACAGACCCAGTACTTC. Translating it yields CATSRIDRTQTQYF. Supplemented by reference TRBV15 and TRBJ2-5, the full variable domain reads DAMVIQNPRYQVTQFGKPVTLSCSQTLNHNVMYWYQQKSSQAPKLLFHYYDKDFNNEADTPDNFQSRRPNTSFCFLDIRSPGLGDTAMYLCATSRIDRTQTQYFGPGTRLLVL.

This clonotype was observed at least ten times. This chain joins TRBV20-1 and TRBJ1-5; no clear D. V was shortened by 6 bases and J by 1 base, with 16 bases between the two germline ends. Germline values: CDR1 DFQATT, CDR2 SNEGSKA (reference sequence). The CDR3 sequence is 15 residues long. DNA for the CDR3: TGCAGTGCAACCCCTCAGGCGCTAAGCAATCAGCCCCAGCATTTT. Amino acids: CSATPQALSNQPQHF.

CDR3 DNA: TGCAGTGCTAGTTCTTATTCGGTTGGCTCCTACGAGCAGTACTTC. Its translation: CSASSYSVGSYEQYF. V gene TRBV20-1 combines with J gene TRBJ2-7; D is undetermined. The germline V and J ends were trimmed by 3 bases and 0 bases, with 15 bases remaining between them. Germline assignment: CDR1 DFQATT and CDR2 SNEGSKA (reference sequence). CDR3 length equals 15 residues.

The sample holds many counts of this clonotype. The gene calls are TRBV7-3 and TRBJ2-5, with 10 bases matching TRBD2. CDR3 length: 14 amino acids. V lost 2 bases, J lost 4 bases, and 1 base stayed unmatched. CDR1 and CDR2 from the germline V gene are SGHTA and FQGTGA. CDR3 region: CASSLSSGGETQYF. CDR3 DNA: TGTGCCAGCAGCTTATCTAGCGGGGGAGAGACCCAGTACTTC.

This clonotype was observed at least ten times. The gene calls are TRBV20-1 and TRBJ1-5; 7 positions match TRBD1. This CDR3 is built from 13 residues. The germline V gene has CDR1 DFQATT and CDR2 SNEGSKA (reference sequence). Unmatched junction bases numbered 3, after V lost 1 base and J lost 6 bases. The CDR3 nucleotides read TGCAGTGCTAGAGCCGGGACAGCTCAGCCCCAGCATTTT. Translated, it gives CSARAGTAQPQHF.

This clonotype has more than one count but fewer than ten. The chain uses TRBV5-5 and TRBJ2-2; TRBD1 is a possible D gene (6 bases). This CDR3 region has 16 residues. Germline lookup yields CDR1 SGHKS and CDR2 YYEKEE (reference sequence). V lost 4 bases to trimming and J lost 0 bases, with 13 bases between them. The CDR3 DNA follows: TGTGCCAGCAGCCTGGTCGGACAGCCGAACACCGGGGAGCTGTTTTTT. Its translation is CASSLVGQPNTGELFF. The full variable domain, with the rest looked up from reference TRBV5-5 and TRBJ2-2, is DAGVTQSPTHLIKTRGQQVTLRCSPISGHKSVSWYQQVLGQGPQFIFQYYEKEERGRGNFPDRFSARQFPNYSSELNVNALLLGDSALYLCASSLVGQPNTGELFFGEGSRLTVL.

A word on this clonotype: A much larger clone lies a single base off, so this may be a read error. The chain combines TRBV28 with TRBJ1-1; 8 bases align to TRBD1. The trim removed 5 bases at V and 1 base at J, leaving 6 bases unmatched. The CDR3 is made up of 15 amino acids. CDR1 and CDR2 (germline): MDHEN, SYDVKM. In nucleotides, the CDR3 is TGTGCCAGCAGTCGCCCCGGGACAGGGAACACTGAAGCTTTCTTT. Translating it yields CASSRPGTGNTEAFF.

This clonotype was found many times. This chain uses TRBV24-1 with TRBJ1-5; 7 bases agree with TRBD1. This CDR3 comprises 19 residues. The germline gives CDR1 KGHDR, CDR2 SFDVKD. V shed 9 bases and J 3 bases; nucleotides not matched to a gene: 22. Written as DNA, the CDR3 is TGTGCCACCCCCCGGGACAGCAAAAACACGCACACAGTCAATCAGCCCCAGCATTTT. This translates into CATPRDSKNTHTVNQPQHF.

A few counts support this clonotype. The V and J genes are TRBV14 and TRBJ1-6; D gene unclear. Germline values: CDR1 SGHDN, CDR2 FVKESK. This CDR3 contains 14 residues. Deletions cut 0 bases from V and 7 bases from J, with 7 bases between. The CDR3 reads CASSQEHGNSPLHF. The CDR3 DNA reads TGTGCCAGCAGCCAAGAACACGGCAATTCACCCCTCCACTTT.

The V gene is TRBV11-2, the J gene TRBJ2-5, with TRBD1 matching 10 bases. The germline V gene has CDR1 SGHAT and CDR2 FQNNGV. The CDR3 loop spans 17 amino acids. V shed 5 bases, J shed 5 bases, and the junction held 14 bases outside the gene matches. CDR3 amino acids: CASSPSWGQGLGETQYF. DNA for the CDR3: TGTGCCAGCAGCCCTAGCTGGGGACAGGGGTTAGGGGAGACCCAGTACTTC. The variable domain in full, with the rest retrieved from reference TRBV11-2 and TRBJ2-5, is EAGVAQSPRYKIIEKRQSVAFWCNPISGHATLYWYQQILGQGPKLLIQFQNNGVVDDSQLPKDRFSAERLKGVDSTLKIQPAKLEDSAVYLCASSPSWGQGLGETQYFGPGTRLLVL.

In this sample, this clonotype turned up once. V is TRBV28 and J is TRBJ2-7, with D possibly being TRBD1 (6 bases). Trimming cost V 2 bases and J 7 bases, with 15 bases left between them. The germline CDR1 and CDR2 sequences are MDHEN and SYDVKM. The CDR3 is made up of 14 amino acids. The CDR3 DNA reads TGTGCCAGCAGTTTACATAATACAGGGCCGGAGCAGTACTTC. Translated, it gives CASSLHNTGPEQYF. The full variable domain, in which reference TRBV28 and TRBJ2-7 provide the parts outside the CDR3, is DVKVTQSSRYLVKRTGEKVFLECVQDMDHENMFWYRQDPGLGLRLIYFSYDVKMKEKGDIPEGYSVSREKKERFSLILESASTNQTSMYLCASSLHNTGPEQYFGPGTRLTVT.